The entry below gives a single TCR beta chain sequence along with its context. Its antigen remains unknown. Healthy individuals who donated bone marrow served as the donors. In the PCR, 60 Vbeta and 13 Jbeta primers were used. Profiling relied on immunoSEQ multiplex PCR, and the TCRdb table lists in-frame clones only, not all of them. This sample carries about 160,000 clones, with 1% to 1.5% going to the ten biggest clones. This sample is part of a study of cytomegalovirus exposure and HLA in healthy donors. General study points: A list of more than 150 TCR beta chains associated with cytomegalovirus was given.

The CDR3 runs to 14 residues. J gave up 6 bases and V 0 bases, and 4 bases lay outside the gene matches. Germline CDR1 MNHEY, CDR2 SVGAGI. The genes are TRBV6-5 and TRBJ2-5; TRBD1 aligns across 7 bases. The receptor comes from a woman in her sixties or seventies in good health and CMV-seronegative. Sequenced input: PBMCs. The CDR3 DNA is TGTGCCAGCAGTTACTCTCAGGGACAGAAGACCCAGTACTTC. Protein sequence: CASSYSQGQKTQYF.